A single sample gave rise to the 32 T cell receptor beta chains below, sequenced in a study of T cells after yellow fever vaccination (dated by TCRdb to the late 2010s). The library was made by 5' RACE. TCRdb shows the sequencer as Illumina HiSeq 2500. In TCRdb, the public reads were trimmed at Q25 with fastp and aligned with MiXCR, with productive beta chains retained. Under each unique CDR3 protein, matching rows form one entry showing the most common genes and DNA. Within this sample are around 530,000 distinct CDR3 sequences, with approximately 16% of them counted one time only. 17% of the sample lies in the top ten. The sample's treatment or condition label is to be understood as: live attenuated yellow fever vaccine strain. The source material was PBMCs, sampled 5 days after the first yellow fever vaccination. These receptor sequences come from a man between 18 and 35 years old who received the YFV17D yellow fever vaccine.

The CDR3 loop is CASSWGAADTGELFF. Here the CDR3 DNA reads TGCGCCAGCAGTTGGGGGGCGGCGGACACCGGGGAGCTGTTTTTT. The chain couples TRBV5-1 to TRBJ2-2; D tentatively fits TRBD1 or TRBD2 (6 bases each). Trimming took off 5 bases at V and 3 bases at J, with 14 bases between the two ends. Germline V gene lookup returns CDR1 SGHRS and CDR2 YFSETQ. CDR3 length: 15 amino acids.

The rearrangement links TRBV19 to TRBJ1-1; no clear D gene. Trimming shortened V by 6 bases and J by 0 bases, and 8 bases separated the two germline ends. This CDR3 has 13 amino acids. In germline, CDR1 is LNHDA, CDR2 SQIVND (reference sequence). As DNA, the CDR3 is TGTGCCAGTAGAGAGATTATGAACACTGAAGCTTTCTTT. Protein: CASREIMNTEAFF.

V and J are TRBV10-3 and TRBJ1-5, with TRBD1 as a possible D gene (6 bases). Trimming took 2 bases from V and 4 from J, leaving 12 bases between them. The CDR3 extends over 15 amino acids. Germline V gives CDR1 ENHRY, CDR2 SYGVKD. The DNA of the CDR3 is TGTGCCATCAGTGAGGCCAGGGGAACGAATCAGCCCCAGCATTTT. It specifies CAISEARGTNQPQHF.

V usage is TRBV10-3 and J usage is TRBJ1-1; TRBD1 matches 8 bases. The CDR3 has 17 residues. Looked up from germline, CDR1 is ENHRY and CDR2 is SYGVKD. Trimming at V came to 3 bases and at J to 1 base, leaving 10 bases not matched to a gene. The CDR3 nucleotides read TGTGCCATCAGTGATTCGGGACAGGCCAACCCGAACACTGAAGCTTTCTTT. The encoded protein is CAISDSGQANPNTEAFF.

V and J are TRBV20-1 and TRBJ2-7; no clear D gene. CDR1 is DFQATT and CDR2 is SNEGSKA in the germline V gene (reference sequence). This CDR3 contains 14 residues. V lost 3 bases to trimming and J lost 6 bases, with 18 bases between them. DNA of the CDR3: TGCAGTGCTAGTCAGCCCGCCCCGGCTTCCGAGCAGTACTTC. This encodes CSASQPAPASEQYF.

This clonotype was seen many times. The DNA for the CDR3 is TGTGCCAGCAGTTACAGGGATCGGGAGACCCAGTACTTC. This encodes CASSYRDRETQYF. This sequence joins TRBV6-5 and TRBJ2-5; D unresolved. The CDR3 is made up of 13 amino acids. Germline loops: CDR1 MNHEY, CDR2 SVGAGI. Deletions cut 2 bases from V and 5 bases from J, with 9 bases between.

This clonotype was counted only a few times. CDR3 sequence: CAGGPNSPLHF. DNA for the CDR3: TGTGCCGGGGGGCCTAATTCACCCCTCCACTTT. The chain uses TRBV19 and TRBJ1-6, with D possibly TRBD1 on 6 matching bases. The CDR3 runs to 11 residues. Trimming removed 11 bases from V and 6 bases from J, with 8 bases in between. Germline V gene lookup returns CDR1 LNHDA and CDR2 SQIVND (reference sequence).

This chain joins TRBV4-1 and TRBJ1-1; D not certain. Trimming left V 3 bases short and J 7 bases short, with 12 bases between. There are 13 residues in the CDR3. Germline CDR1 is MGHRA and CDR2 is YSYEKL. The CDR3 protein is CASSQPSAIEAFF. The CDR3 DNA reads as TGCGCCAGCAGCCAGCCTAGCGCCATTGAAGCTTTCTTT.

This clonotype was counted between two and nine times. J is TRBJ2-2 and V is TRBV7-2; maybe TRBD2 (7 bases). Trimming took off 5 bases at V and 3 bases at J, with 13 bases between the two ends. CDR1 and CDR2 from the germline V gene are SGHTA and FQGNSA. The CDR3 consists of 15 residues. CDR3 DNA sequence: TGTGCCAGCAGCCCGAGGGGGGGGTACACCGGGGAGCTGTTTTTT. This codes for CASSPRGGYTGELFF.

This clonotype showed up just a few times. The chain employs TRBV7-3 and TRBJ2-7, with TRBD1 matching over 9 bases. CDR1 is SGHTA, CDR2 FQGTGA, per germline. J was trimmed by 4 bases and V by 4 bases; bases with no gene match: 8. The CDR3 length is 15 residues. CDR3 bases: TGTGCCAGCAGCTCGGCGAGGGACAGGGCTTACGAGCAGTACGTC. Translation: CASSSARDRAYEQYV.

This sequence joins TRBV20-1 and TRBJ2-2, with D possibly being TRBD1 or TRBD2 (5 bases each). The CDR3 is made up of 12 amino acids. Germline lookup yields CDR1 DFQATT and CDR2 SNEGSKA (reference sequence). The DNA for the CDR3 is TGCAGGGGGACGGCAAACACCGGGGAGCTGTTTTTT. Its protein product is CRGTANTGELFF.

Turning to this clonotype: A junction end diverges from the germline sequence, so it may reflect a read error. The gene calls are TRBV6-1 and TRBJ2-2; D unclear. CDR3 size: 13 residues. In germline, CDR1 is MNHNS, CDR2 SASEGT. Here the CDR3 reads CASREANTGELFF. CDR3 nucleotides: TGTGCCAGCAGGGAAGCGAACACCGGGGAGCTGTTTTTT.

The V gene is TRBV24-1, the J gene TRBJ2-7; 12 nucleotides match TRBD2. Losses at the gene ends were 4 bases for V and 3 bases for J; bases not matched to a gene: 9. This CDR3 contains 17 residues. CDR1 and CDR2 from the germline V gene are KGHDR and SFDVKD. Here the CDR3 reads CATSDSSGLAGSYEQYV. The CDR3 DNA reads as TGTGCCACCAGTGACTCCTCCGGACTAGCGGGGAGCTACGAGCAGTACGTC.

There are many counts of this clonotype. V is TRBV6-5 and J is TRBJ1-6; D gene ambiguous. CDR1 MNHEY and CDR2 SVGAGI come from the germline V gene. There are 14 residues in the CDR3. The germline V and J ends were trimmed by 0 bases and 10 bases, with 10 bases remaining between them. CDR3 DNA: TGTGCCAGCAGTTACTCCGGGGTGAGGTCACCCCTCCACTTT. Its translation: CASSYSGVRSPLHF.

This clonotype occurred a few times. The genes are TRBV7-8 and TRBJ2-1, with D perhaps matching TRBD1 (6 bases). The CDR3 is 15 residues long. V dropped 7 bases and J dropped 5 bases, with 18 bases sitting between them. Germline assignment: CDR1 SGHVS and CDR2 FQNEAQ. The CDR3 loop is CASTPRDIQHNEQFF. The CDR3 DNA reads TGTGCCAGCACCCCCCGGGACATCCAACACAATGAGCAGTTCTTC.

This clonotype was counted a few times. The chain has TRBV5-5 and TRBJ2-3; D assignment may be TRBD1 or TRBD2 (5 bases each). The CDR3 consists of 17 residues. The V gene's germline CDR1 is SGHKS and CDR2 YYEKEE (reference sequence). The V end lost 2 bases, the J end lost 6 bases, and 22 bases lay between the germline ends. The CDR3 sequence is CASSFTSVRGAKDTQYF. CDR3 in DNA: TGTGCCAGCAGCTTCACCTCGGTGAGAGGGGCAAAGGATACGCAGTATTTT.

V and J are TRBV6-5 and TRBJ1-5; no clear D gene. V was cut by 4 bases and J by 4 bases, with 11 bases left in between. The CDR3 spans 14 residues. Germline V gene data show CDR1 as MNHEY and CDR2 as SVGAGI. In nucleotides, the CDR3 is TGTGCCAGCAGTTCCATCGACGGGAATCAGCCCCAGCATTTT. Its protein is CASSSIDGNQPQHF.

The gene calls are TRBV20-1 and TRBJ2-7, with 7 positions matching TRBD1. In germline, CDR1 is DFQATT, CDR2 SNEGSKA (reference sequence). J lost 4 bases, V lost 0 bases, and 12 bases had no gene match. This CDR3 contains 16 residues. CDR3 in amino acids: CSARDLLRDRTYEQYF. The CDR3 region has the DNA TGCAGTGCTAGAGATCTTTTGAGGGACAGAACGTACGAGCAGTACTTC.

J is TRBJ2-7 and V is TRBV6-1; D call uncertain. Trimming shortened V by 4 bases and J by 1 base, and 11 bases separated the two germline ends. This CDR3 region has 14 residues. Germline CDR1 is MNHNS and CDR2 is SASEGT. The chain's CDR3 is CASSVLPASYEQYF. CDR3 DNA: TGTGCCAGCAGTGTTCTCCCTGCTTCCTACGAGCAGTACTTC.

The chain recombines TRBV20-1 with TRBJ2-3; the match to TRBD2 covers 12 bases. The J segment lost 7 bases and the V segment lost 0 bases, leaving 8 bases of the junction unmatched. The CDR3 spans 16 residues. Germline CDR1 DFQATT, CDR2 SNEGSKA (reference sequence). CDR3: CSARDRTSGVRNTQYF. In nucleotides, the CDR3 is TGCAGTGCTAGAGACCGGACTAGCGGGGTCCGGAATACGCAGTATTTT.

CDR3 sequence: CASKGDDPYEQYF. For the CDR3, the DNA is TGTGCCAGCAAAGGGGACGACCCCTACGAGCAGTACTTC. J is TRBJ2-7 and V is TRBV12-3 or TRBV12-4, with D perhaps matching TRBD1 or TRBD2 (5 bases each). The CDR3 is made up of 13 amino acids. V gave up 7 bases and J gave up 2 bases, with 12 bases separating them.

This clonotype was recorded a few times. The rearrangement joins TRBV11-2 to TRBJ1-2, with D maybe TRBD1 (5 bases). The CDR3 is 15 amino acids. Germline V CDR1 and CDR2: SGHAT, FQNNGV. Trimming left V 5 bases short and J 5 bases short, with 18 bases between. The CDR3 is CASSTSGGVVYGYTF. The CDR3 coding sequence is TGTGCCAGCAGCACCTCGGGAGGGGTGGTTTATGGCTACACCTTC. The full variable domain, with the rest looked up from reference TRBV11-2 and TRBJ1-2, is EAGVAQSPRYKIIEKRQSVAFWCNPISGHATLYWYQQILGQGPKLLIQFQNNGVVDDSQLPKDRFSAERLKGVDSTLKIQPAKLEDSAVYLCASSTSGGVVYGYTFGSGTRLTVV.

This clonotype occurred many times. CDR3 in amino acids: CASSRDRDRGTDTQYF. CDR3 nucleotides: TGTGCCAGCTCACGGGACCGGGACAGGGGCACAGATACGCAGTATTTT. The chain employs TRBV18 and TRBJ2-3; 9 bases are shared with TRBD1. Trimming cost V 4 bases and J 1 base; bases outside gene matches: 6. Germline V lookup: CDR1 KGHSH, CDR2 LQKENI. The CDR3 loop spans 16 amino acids.

This chain links TRBV6-1 with TRBJ2-1, with 7 bases aligning to TRBD2. Germline V gene sequence: CDR1 MNHNS, CDR2 SASEGT. J was trimmed by 0 bases and V by 6 bases; bases with no gene match: 2. CDR3 length: 14 residues. The CDR3 bases are TGTGCCAGCAGCAAGCGGGGCTCCTACAATGAGCAGTTCTTC. As protein: CASSKRGSYNEQFF.

This clonotype has a handful of counts. The chain has TRBV12-3 or TRBV12-4 and TRBJ1-6; tentative D call: TRBD1 (6 bases). The CDR3 totals 14 residues. The V gene lost 4 bases and the J gene lost 16 bases, with 20 bases spanning the gap. CDR3 coding DNA: TGTGCCAGCAGTTCCTCCGGGACACTGACTTTTCTCCACTTT. Translated, it gives CASSSSGTLTFLHF.

The J gene is TRBJ1-1, the V gene TRBV11-2; D remains unclear. Per the germline V gene, CDR1 is SGHAT and CDR2 is FQNNGV. V lost 1 base and J 11 bases, leaving 14 bases between the germline ends. The CDR3 consists of 13 residues. In DNA, the CDR3 is TGTGCCAGCAGCTTAGCCCCCGGCCTCGGGGCTTTCTTT. Amino acid sequence: CASSLAPGLGAFF.

A few counts support this clonotype. The chain carries TRBV5-5 and TRBJ1-2; D might be TRBD1 (6 bases). V shed 4 bases and J shed 0 bases, with 13 bases lying between them. The germline CDR1 and CDR2 sequences are SGHKS and YYEKEE (reference sequence). The CDR3 is 15 residues long. CDR3 coding DNA: TGTGCCAGCAGCGCGCGGACAGCCTCTAACTATGGCTACACCTTC. Encoded protein: CASSARTASNYGYTF.

J is TRBJ1-5 and V is TRBV20-1; D call uncertain. There are 15 residues in the CDR3. V lost 5 bases and J lost 0, with 14 bases in between. Germline CDR1 reads DFQATT; CDR2 reads SNEGSKA (reference sequence). The CDR3 nucleotides are TGCAGTGCTCACCGTCCTACCCTTAGCAATCAGCCCCAGCATTTT. Translation: CSAHRPTLSNQPQHF.

This clonotype appeared a few times. This chain joins TRBV30 and TRBJ2-3; D not certain. In germline, CDR1 is GTSNPN, CDR2 SVGIG (reference sequence). Trimming cost V 3 bases and J 4 bases, with 11 bases left between them. This CDR3 region has 13 residues. DNA of the CDR3: TGTGCCTGGAGCTACGGCGGCCCAGATACGCAGTATTTT. It specifies CAWSYGGPDTQYF.

The chain uses TRBV7-9 and TRBJ2-7; no definite D call. V lost 0 bases, J lost 6 bases, and 12 bases lay in between. This CDR3 is 14 amino acids long. Germline-derived CDR1 and CDR2 are SEHNR and FQNEAQ (reference sequence). CDR3: CASSLAVAPGEQYF. The CDR3 DNA reads as TGTGCCAGCAGCTTAGCTGTTGCCCCGGGCGAGCAGTACTTC.

This clonotype came up many times. V and J are TRBV6-5 and TRBJ1-2, with D possibly TRBD1 on 5 matching bases. The CDR3 consists of 13 residues. The V and J ends lost 4 bases and 8 bases respectively, with 14 bases between them. Germline CDR1 and CDR2: MNHEY and SVGAGI. As DNA, the CDR3 is TGTGCCAGCAGTTCCACCGGGGACCGCGGCTACACCTTC. It translates to CASSSTGDRGYTF.

The chain carries TRBV6-2 or TRBV6-3 and TRBJ2-7, with 8 bases aligning to TRBD2. This CDR3 is 12 amino acids long. From germline, CDR1 is MNHEY and CDR2 SVGEGT. After removal of 9 bases from V and 1 base from J, the junction contained 2 bases not matched to a gene. The CDR3 loop is CASSGASYEQYF. The CDR3 DNA follows: TGTGCCAGTAGCGGGGCTTCCTACGAGCAGTACTTC.